The T cell receptor beta chain under discussion was sequenced for a study of shared clonotypes between healthy human individuals. General study findings and limits: A handful of donors showed sharing of approximately 5% of naive CD4 clonotypes. Genetic and exposure-history diversity was limited by the few donors. Unshared clonotypes carried lower generation probabilities than those common to all four donors.

Method: immunoSEQ multiplex PCR; TCRdb's copy keeps in-frame clones and lacks some. This sample yields more than 2 million clones, of which more than 90% are seen a single time; 0.1% to 0.15% belongs to the top ten. This clone is a singleton in its sample. Its antigen remains unidentified. Adult Caucasians living in Nashville, Tennessee made up all of the donors. V dropped 5 bases and J dropped 2 bases, with 7 bases sitting between them. Germline CDR1 and CDR2: MDHEN and SYDVKM. This CDR3 has 12 amino acids. The specimen sequenced was naive CD4+ T cells sorted from blood. The subset is: CD45RA+ positively selected. The rearrangement uses TRBV28 and TRBJ2-7, with D unclear. The receptor's source is a man aged 18-30 years in good health. The CDR3 DNA sequence: TGTGCCAGCAGTCTGGTTGCCTACGAGCAGTACTTC. As protein: CASSLVAYEQYF.